The clone carrying this T cell receptor (beta chain) was found a few times. This entry belongs to a study of T cells in Graves' hyperthyroidism and ophthalmopathy. Unmatched junction bases numbered 1, after V lost 6 bases and J lost 2 bases. The CDR3 runs 14 residues. Germline V lookup: CDR1 SNHLY, CDR2 FYNNEI. Researchers took RNA transcripts and amplified the TCR beta CDR3 regions from them. With the HTBI primer set, the TCR CDR3 went through a first round of RT-PCR. MiXCR, run by TCRdb on the multiplex PCR reads, gives a single entry per CDR3 protein. The sample holds about 270,000 distinct CDR3 sequences, roughly 22% seen once.

V gene TRBV2 combines with J gene TRBJ2-2; 9 positions agree with TRBD1. The sequenced sample was blood. The origin of this receptor is a man aged 25 to 40 with Graves' ophthalmopathy. The CDR3 sequence: CASRGQGNTGELFF. The DNA for the CDR3 is TGTGCCAGCAGGGGACAGGGAAACACCGGGGAGCTGTTTTTT.